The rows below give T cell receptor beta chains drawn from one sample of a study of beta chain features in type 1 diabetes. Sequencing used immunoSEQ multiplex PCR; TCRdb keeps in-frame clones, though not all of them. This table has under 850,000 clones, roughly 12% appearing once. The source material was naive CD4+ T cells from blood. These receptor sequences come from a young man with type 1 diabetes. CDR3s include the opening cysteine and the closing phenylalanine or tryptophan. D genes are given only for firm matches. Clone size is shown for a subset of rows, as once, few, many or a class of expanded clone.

DNA: TGTGCCAGCAGCCCGGGACACAGAAACATTCAGTACTTC
CDR3: CASSPGHRNIQYF
V: TRBV28
size: few
D: NA
J: TRBJ2-4

DNA: TGTGCCTGGAGTGTAAATGGCTACGAGCAGTACTTC
CDR3: CAWSVNGYEQYF
V: TRBV30
size: few
D: NA
J: TRBJ2-7

DNA: TGCGCCAGCAGCTTGGTGGCGGGGAGCACAGATACGCAGTATTTT
CDR3: CASSLVAGSTDTQYF
V: TRBV5-1
size: few
D: NA
J: TRBJ2-3

DNA: TGCGCCAGCAGGGGACAGGGGAATCAGCCCCAGCATTTT
CDR3: CASRGQGNQPQHF
V: TRBV4-1
size: few
D: TRBD1
J: TRBJ1-5

DNA: TGTGCCAGCAGCTTAGAGGCAGGAACTGAAGCTTTCTTT
CDR3: CASSLEAGTEAFF
V: TRBV7-9
size: few
D: NA
J: TRBJ1-1

DNA: TGTGCCAGCAGCTTCTTTCGTGACGAAAAACTGTTTTTT
CDR3: CASSFFRDEKLFF
V: TRBV7-2
size: few
D: NA
J: TRBJ1-4

DNA: TGTGCTAGTGCTCCAGGGGATTCTGGAAACACCATATATTTT
CDR3: CASAPGDSGNTIYF
V: TRBV12-5
size: NA
D: NA
J: TRBJ1-3

DNA: TGTGCCAGCAGTCAGCTAGCGGGGTTACTGGATGAGCAGTTCTTC
CDR3: CASSQLAGLLDEQFF
V: TRBV6-4
size: few
D: TRBD2
J: TRBJ2-1

DNA: TGTGCCAGCAGCTCACGGTCAGGGAGAGGAAACACCATATATTTT
CDR3: CASSSRSGRGNTIYF
V: TRBV7-2
size: NA
D: NA
J: TRBJ1-3

DNA: TGCGCCAGCAGCTCCGGACTCAAGAACACTGAAGCTTTCTTT
CDR3: CASSSGLKNTEAFF
V: TRBV5-1
size: few
D: NA
J: TRBJ1-1

DNA: TGTGCCAGCAGTGTCCAGGGGCATAACACTGAAGCTTTCTTT
CDR3: CASSVQGHNTEAFF
V: TRBV2
size: NA
D: NA
J: TRBJ1-1

DNA: TGCGCCAGCAGCCCGGGGACCGTGCAAGGTCAGCCCCAGCATTTT
CDR3: CASSPGTVQGQPQHF
V: TRBV5-1
size: few
D: NA
J: TRBJ1-5

DNA: TGCAGCGTGGAACCCGGGACAGGCCATCTTGAAGCTTTCTTT
CDR3: CSVEPGTGHLEAFF
V: TRBV29-1
size: NA
D: TRBD1
J: TRBJ1-1

DNA: TGTGCCAGCAGTTCCTCGGGCAGACAGGGGACCGATGAAGCTTTCTTT
CDR3: CASSSSGRQGTDEAFF
V: TRBV28
size: few
D: TRBD1
J: TRBJ1-1

DNA: TGTGCCAGCAGATCAAGGACAACTACCGACTCTGGGGCCAACGTCCTGACTTTC
CDR3: CASRSRTTTDSGANVLTF
V: TRBV11-3
size: NA
D: NA
J: TRBJ2-6

DNA: TGTGCCAGCAGCTTAGGAGGAGGGATATACAATGAGCAGTTCTTC
CDR3: CASSLGGGIYNEQFF
V: TRBV11-2
size: few
D: NA
J: TRBJ2-1

DNA: TGTGCCAGCAGTTTAGATGCCAGCTCCTATGGCTACACCTTC
CDR3: CASSLDASSYGYTF
V: TRBV28
size: few
D: NA
J: TRBJ1-2

DNA: TGTGCCAGTATTCAGGGGGCCGGCGGCACTGAAGCTTTCTTT
CDR3: CASIQGAGGTEAFF
V: TRBV19
size: few
D: TRBD1
J: TRBJ1-1

DNA: TGTGCCAGCAGTGTAGGGGACGGGTACGAGCAGTACTTC
CDR3: CASSVGDGYEQYF
V: TRBV6-1
size: NA
D: NA
J: TRBJ2-7

DNA: TGCAGCGTCTGGACAGCCTCCTACGAGCAGTACTTC
CDR3: CSVWTASYEQYF
V: TRBV29-1
size: NA
D: NA
J: TRBJ2-7

DNA: TGTGCCAGCAGTGGGGGACAGGGTAGGAACATTCAGTACTTC
CDR3: CASSGGQGRNIQYF
V: TRBV25-1
size: NA
D: TRBD1
J: TRBJ2-4

DNA: TGTGCCAGCAGCTCCGCGACCGGGGACACCGACTTACACAATGAGCAGTTCTTC
CDR3: CASSSATGDTDLHNEQFF
V: TRBV11-3
size: NA
D: NA
J: TRBJ2-1

DNA: TGTGCCAGCAGTATCGGGACAGCAAACTACGAGCAGTACTTC
CDR3: CASSIGTANYEQYF
V: TRBV7-9
size: NA
D: TRBD1
J: TRBJ2-7

DNA: TGTGCCAGCAGCCAAGGCAGGAACTACAATGAGCAGTTCTTC
CDR3: CASSQGRNYNEQFF
V: TRBV14
size: NA
D: NA
J: TRBJ2-1

DNA: TGTGCCAGTACCGCCCAGGGGAGCTCCTACAATGAGCAGTTCTTC
CDR3: CASTAQGSSYNEQFF
V: TRBV19
size: NA
D: NA
J: TRBJ2-1

DNA: TGTGCCAGCAGCGTTTCGGGACAGGACAATCAGCCCCAGCATTTT
CDR3: CASSVSGQDNQPQHF
V: TRBV9
size: few
D: TRBD1
J: TRBJ1-5

DNA: TGTGCCAGCAGCCGGACGGTATTGGTCACCGGGGAGCTGTTTTTT
CDR3: CASSRTVLVTGELFF
V: TRBV5-6
size: few
D: NA
J: TRBJ2-2

DNA: TGTGCCAGCACCCCCGGGAGGGTGGGGGCTAGTGGCTACACCTTC
CDR3: CASTPGRVGASGYTF
V: TRBV13
size: NA
D: NA
J: TRBJ1-2

DNA: TGTGCCAGCAGCTTAATCCGGGAGGGCTACACCTTC
CDR3: CASSLIREGYTF
V: TRBV7-9
size: NA
D: NA
J: TRBJ1-2

DNA: TGTGCCAGCAGTTACCCCCCAGGGGGTTTTTCTAATGGCTACACCTTC
CDR3: CASSYPPGGFSNGYTF
V: TRBV6-5
size: few
D: TRBD1
J: TRBJ1-2

DNA: TGTGCCAGCAGTCGACGCACTGCGAGCGAGACCCAGTACTTC
CDR3: CASSRRTASETQYF
V: TRBV7-3
size: once
D: NA
J: TRBJ2-5

DNA: TGTGCCAGCAGCTCCTCCTGGCGGGGGGCCTCCTACGAGCAGTACTTC
CDR3: CASSSSWRGASYEQYF
V: TRBV7-8
size: few
D: TRBD2
J: TRBJ2-7

DNA: TGTGCCAGCGTATTGGAGGGGACCCAGTACTTC
CDR3: CASVLEGTQYF
V: TRBV28
size: few
D: NA
J: TRBJ2-5

DNA: TGTGCCAGCAGCTTAAGGACAGGGGCTACAGATACGCAGTATTTT
CDR3: CASSLRTGATDTQYF
V: TRBV7-3
size: few
D: TRBD1
J: TRBJ2-3

DNA: TGCAGCGGGTTCGGGGCCGAAGAGACCCAGTACTTC
CDR3: CSGFGAEETQYF
V: TRBV29-1
size: NA
D: NA
J: TRBJ2-5

DNA: TGTGCCAGCAGCGCCACATCTGAGGTTTACGAAAAACTGTTTTTT
CDR3: CASSATSEVYEKLFF
V: TRBV9
size: NA
D: NA
J: TRBJ1-4

DNA: TGTGCCAGCAGCCTTCGGACATTTGCCAGGGGAAAACTGTTTTTT
CDR3: CASSLRTFARGKLFF
V: TRBV28
size: few
D: NA
J: TRBJ1-4

DNA: TGTGCCAGCCGAAAGCAGGGGTGGGAAGGACCCTACAATGAGCAGTTCTTC
CDR3: CASRKQGWEGPYNEQFF
V: TRBV7-9
size: few
D: NA
J: TRBJ2-1

DNA: TGTGCCAGCAGTGAATACGAGAGAATAGGTGGCTACACCTTC
CDR3: CASSEYERIGGYTF
V: TRBV2
size: few
D: NA
J: TRBJ1-2

DNA: TGTGCCAGCAGCTCCGAGCGGGGAGCCTCATACGAGCAGTACTTC
CDR3: CASSSERGASYEQYF
V: TRBV9
size: few
D: TRBD2
J: TRBJ2-7

DNA: TGTGCCTGGAGTCCGGACAGCTATGGCTACACCTTC
CDR3: CAWSPDSYGYTF
V: TRBV30
size: NA
D: NA
J: TRBJ1-2

DNA: TGCGCCAGCAGCCAACGGAGCAGGGGCGTCTCTGGGGCCAACGTCCTGACTTTC
CDR3: CASSQRSRGVSGANVLTF
V: TRBV4-1
size: few
D: NA
J: TRBJ2-6

DNA: TGTGCCAGCTCCCCTCCGGGACAGGGTGAAGCCTACGAGCAGTACTTC
CDR3: CASSPPGQGEAYEQYF
V: TRBV18
size: few
D: TRBD1
J: TRBJ2-7

DNA: TGTGCCAGCAGCTCCGGGACAGGGGGCACTGAAGCTTTCTTT
CDR3: CASSSGTGGTEAFF
V: TRBV7-9
size: few
D: TRBD1
J: TRBJ1-1

DNA: TGTGCCAGCAGTGCCGGGTTAGTGGGCGAGCAGTTCTTC
CDR3: CASSAGLVGEQFF
V: TRBV2
size: few
D: NA
J: TRBJ2-1

DNA: TGTGCCAGTAGTAGTGGGACAGGGGACGAGACCCAGTACTTC
CDR3: CASSSGTGDETQYF
V: TRBV19
size: NA
D: TRBD1
J: TRBJ2-5

DNA: TGTGCCAGCAGCTTACACGCAACAGCTGGAAACACCATATATTTT
CDR3: CASSLHATAGNTIYF
V: TRBV7-2
size: NA
D: NA
J: TRBJ1-3

DNA: TGTGCCAGCAGCTACACGCAGCGGGGGACCCCCTTTGGCAATGAGCAGTTCTTC
CDR3: CASSYTQRGTPFGNEQFF
V: TRBV7-9
size: few
D: TRBD2
J: TRBJ2-1

DNA: TGTGCCATTACGGACAGGCAACTGCCTGGAAACACCATATATTTT
CDR3: CAITDRQLPGNTIYF
V: TRBV10-3
size: few
D: TRBD1
J: TRBJ1-3

DNA: TGTGCCAGCAGCCCCCTCTTTAGCGGGGGCTACGAGCAGTACTTC
CDR3: CASSPLFSGGYEQYF
V: TRBV6-5
size: NA
D: TRBD2
J: TRBJ2-7

DNA: TGCGCCAGCAGCAGCTCGGACAGTGAGAACTATGGCTACACCTTC
CDR3: CASSSSDSENYGYTF
V: TRBV5-1
size: few
D: NA
J: TRBJ1-2

DNA: TGTGCCATCAGTGACCCGACAGGGGGCTATGGCTACACCTTC
CDR3: CAISDPTGGYGYTF
V: TRBV10-3
size: NA
D: TRBD1
J: TRBJ1-2